Following are 10 T cell receptor beta chains from one sample sequenced in a study of T cells in Graves' hyperthyroidism and ophthalmopathy. It was RNA transcripts that yielded the amplified TCR beta CDR3 regions. A first-round RT-PCR of the TCR CDR3 used the HTBI primer set. TCRdb fed the multiplex PCR reads into MiXCR, producing one record per CDR3 protein. The sample contains about 720,000 distinct CDR3 sequences, 16% of which appear only once. Sequencing input: blood. These receptors were collected from a man aged 18 to 35 with Graves' hyperthyroidism.

This clonotype has at least ten counts. This sequence joins TRBV2 and TRBJ1-1; D perhaps matches TRBD1 (6 bases). Looked up from germline, CDR1 is SNHLY and CDR2 is FYNNEI. CDR3 length: 11 residues. With 10 bases removed from V and 9 bases from J, the gap between germline ends came to 15 bases. The CDR3 reads CATSQGRKAFF. In DNA, the CDR3 is TGTGCCACCTCCCAGGGGCGAAAAGCTTTCTTT.

The chain joins TRBV4-1 to TRBJ2-1, with D uncertain. Per the germline V gene, CDR1 is MGHRA and CDR2 is YSYEKL. CDR3 size: 13 residues. Trimming shortened V by 3 bases and J by 6 bases, and 9 bases separated the two germline ends. The CDR3 nucleotides are TGCGCCAGCAGCCACATATACAGCAATGAGCAGTTCTTC. It encodes CASSHIYSNEQFF.

This clonotype was detected a few times. CDR3 in DNA: TGTGCCAGCAGAAGGACAGGGGACTCCAGACACTACAATGAGCAGTTCTTC. Amino acids: CASRRTGDSRHYNEQFF. This chain links TRBV12-3 or TRBV12-4 with TRBJ2-1; TRBD1 matches at 9 bases. Unmatched junction bases numbered 12, after V lost 6 bases and J lost 3 bases. CDR3 size: 17 residues.

This clonotype was seen ten or more times. V is TRBV2 and J is TRBJ2-7; 8 bases are a match to TRBD2. Germline-derived CDR1 and CDR2 are SNHLY and FYNNEI. There are 16 residues in the CDR3. Losses at the gene ends were 0 bases for V and 1 base for J; bases not matched to a gene: 5. The CDR3 is CASSEAGGGQSYEQYF. CDR3 bases: TGTGCCAGCAGTGAAGCGGGCGGGGGGCAATCCTACGAGCAGTACTTC.

This clonotype was counted only a few times. The chain employs TRBV6-2 or TRBV6-3 and TRBJ1-1; tentatively, D is TRBD1 (6 bases). V lost 6 bases and J lost 6, with 14 bases in between. Germline V gene data show CDR1 as MNHEY and CDR2 as SVGEGT. This CDR3 comprises 13 residues. CDR3 amino acids: CASSLQGGAEAFF. CDR3 nucleotide sequence: TGTGCCAGCAGCCTACAGGGTGGAGCTGAAGCTTTCTTT.

This clonotype was seen only a few times. CDR3 sequence: CASSHRGGALTDTQYF. The CDR3 region has the DNA TGTGCCAGCAGCCACAGGGGGGGAGCCCTCACAGATACGCAGTATTTT. The chain recombines TRBV7-9 with TRBJ2-3; TRBD1 might be the D (8 bases). V lost 5 bases and J lost 2, with 17 bases in between. Germline V gives CDR1 SEHNR, CDR2 FQNEAQ (reference sequence). This CDR3 is built from 16 residues.

This clonotype occurred a few times. The genes are TRBV7-9 and TRBJ1-4; tentative D call: TRBD1 (5 bases). Germline V gene lookup returns CDR1 SEHNR and CDR2 FQNEAQ (reference sequence). V gave up 5 bases and J gave up 5 bases, with 12 bases separating them. The CDR3 consists of 14 residues. DNA of the CDR3: TGTGCCAGCAGCCCGGGGGTTCGGAATGAAAAACTGTTTTTT. As protein: CASSPGVRNEKLFF.

This clonotype was detected ten times or more. The rearrangement joins TRBV4-1 to TRBJ2-5; 10 nucleotides align to TRBD1. V was clipped by 0 bases and J by 2 bases; unmatched bases: 6. This CDR3 is 17 amino acids long. Germline V CDR1 and CDR2: MGHRA, YSYEKL. The CDR3 here is CASSQERTGGRQETQYF. The DNA for the CDR3 is TGCGCCAGCAGCCAAGAGAGGACAGGGGGACGGCAAGAGACCCAGTACTTC.

The sample holds many counts of this clonotype. The chain is built from TRBV28 and TRBJ2-7; 9 bases line up with TRBD1. The CDR3 is 15 residues long. Germline V gene lookup returns CDR1 MDHEN and CDR2 SYDVKM. Trimming took 5 bases from V and 4 from J; bases not matched to a gene: 9. CDR3 DNA sequence: TGTGCCAGCAGTCGACCCGGGACAGGGACGTACGAGCAGTACTTC. Encoded protein: CASSRPGTGTYEQYF.

The CDR3 is CAQRGTSGRTSTDTQYF. The CDR3 DNA reads TGTGCACAACGGGGGACTAGCGGGAGGACTAGCACAGATACGCAGTATTTT. This chain uses TRBV2 with TRBJ2-3; 15 bases are a match to TRBD2. This CDR3 spans 17 amino acids. Germline assignment: CDR1 SNHLY and CDR2 FYNNEI.